This record concerns one T cell receptor beta chain sequence. The antigen this receptor binds is unknown. Sequencer: NextSeq 550. The Human TCR Profiling Kit (MiLaboratory) was used to make UMI-labeled 5' RACE TRB cDNA libraries. cDNA synthesis used the entire amount of extracted RNA, and PCR amplification then used the entire amount of cDNA produced. Libraries were prepared in parallel using an identical number of PCR cycles. The paper's processing steps were these. With a minimum of two reads required per UMI, MIGEC and MiXCR pulled out about 53,000 +/- 10,000 unique UMI-labeled TRB cDNA molecules from each library. Each library averaged about 37,000 +/- 9,700 functional in-frame TRB CDR3 nucleotide clonotypes without stop codons. After each sample was downsampled to 5000 UMI-labeled TRB molecules, VDJtools was used to calculate diversity metrics such as normalized Shannon-Wiener and Chao1. VDJtools was used to calculate clonotype-size-weighted physicochemical properties of the central five CDR3 residues, namely interaction energy, strength, volume and Kidera factor 4. After reprocessing by TCRdb, each CDR3 protein sequence is one entry, and no DNA is given. TCRdb's processing, not the authors', yielded these V and J calls. The data table for this sample lists some 130,000 distinct CDR3 sequences. 0.25% to 0.35% of the sample is taken by the ten largest.

Each CD8+ T cell subset was flow-sorted in triplicate, and 250,000 to 300,000 cells per subset were placed directly into RLT lysis buffer. Naive CD8+ T cells were defined stringently as CD45RO-CCR7+CD27+CD95- to exclude memory contaminants. Standard density gradient centrifugation was used to isolate peripheral blood mononuclear cells from buffy coats. A FACSAria III was used to flow-sort naive CXCR3-negative and CXCR3-positive CD8+ T cells. An RNeasy Mini Kit was used to extract total RNA from the sorted cells. Based on the germline V gene, the CDR1 and CDR2 sequences are SQVTM and ANQGSEA. The CDR3 holds 12 amino acids from the cysteine to the phenylalanine. No nucleotide data were recorded. This entry belongs to a study of CXCR3-negative and CXCR3-positive naive CD8 T cells (dated by TCRdb to about 2019). Broadly, across the study: In total, about 135 million TRB reads were obtained, or roughly 1.5 +/- 0.3 million reads per library. Diversity and physicochemical repertoire analyses covered about a dozen donors pooled from two independent experiments. For the TRBV-TRBJ cluster analysis, the naive subsets came from about five donors, while the memory cells came from 3 donors.

Broad study findings and their caveats: Because surface CD5, which has been linked to self-reactivity in mice, was comparable between naive subsets, TCR interaction strength was also inferred from TRB CDR3 physicochemical properties. Freshly isolated PBMCs were used for most assays because CXCR3 expression partially decreased after cryopreservation. Within the same donor, TRBV-TRBJ usage looked similar between naive CXCR3-negative and CXCR3-positive cells, but memory cells had distinct patterns. Comparably high repertoire diversity was found in both naive subsets, whereas much lower repertoire diversity was found in memory CD8+ T cells. Compared with CXCR3-negative naive cells, CXCR3-positive naive cells had TRB CDR3s with higher hydrophobicity (lower Kidera factor 4), lower energy, and higher strength and volume indices.

The receptor's source is a human donor in good health. Some clones in this sample may be carry-over from other donors' samples. Recombination linked TRBV29-1 to TRBJ2-1; TCRdb reports TRBD1, a call that lacks DNA to check it against. The sequencing input was naive CXCR3- CD8+ T cells from blood. The intended sense of this specimen's cell subset or site label: CD45RO-CCR7+CD27+CD95- naive CD8+ T cells lacking CXCR3 (TNR3-). The CDR3 in this case is CSVEGGAFEQFF.